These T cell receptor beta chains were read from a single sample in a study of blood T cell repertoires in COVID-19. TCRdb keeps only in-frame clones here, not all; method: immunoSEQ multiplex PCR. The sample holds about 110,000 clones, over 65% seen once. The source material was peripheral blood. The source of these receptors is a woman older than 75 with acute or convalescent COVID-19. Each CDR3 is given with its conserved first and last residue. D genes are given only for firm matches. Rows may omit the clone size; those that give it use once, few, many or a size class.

DNA: TGTGCCAGCAGCTCGGGACTAGCGGGACAAGAGACCCAGTACTTC
CDR3: CASSSGLAGQETQYF
D: TRBD2
size: -
V: TRBV13
J: TRBJ2-5

DNA: TGTGCCAGCAGTTTATATGGGGCCGGAGCTTTCTTT
CDR3: CASSLYGAGAFF
D: -
size: -
V: TRBV28
J: TRBJ1-1

DNA: TGTGCCAGCAGCCTGCAGGAAGCCTCAGAGACCCAGTACTTC
CDR3: CASSLQEASETQYF
D: -
size: -
V: TRBV7-6
J: TRBJ2-5

DNA: TGCGCCAGCAGTCAATCCTCTGGGACAGGGGCAGTTAATTCACCCCTCCACTTT
CDR3: CASSQSSGTGAVNSPLHF
D: TRBD1
size: -
V: TRBV23-1
J: TRBJ1-6

DNA: TGTGCCAGTACCCCGGGACACCTTAATGAAAAACTGTTTTTT
CDR3: CASTPGHLNEKLFF
D: -
size: -
V: TRBV28
J: TRBJ1-4

DNA: TGTGCCAGCACTGGGGGCAGAGGAAACACTGAAGCTTTCTTT
CDR3: CASTGGRGNTEAFF
D: -
size: -
V: TRBV2
J: TRBJ1-1

DNA: TGTGCCAGCAGCCAAGGGCAGATCGGGGAGCTGTTTTTT
CDR3: CASSQGQIGELFF
D: -
size: -
V: TRBV3-1/TRBV3-2
J: TRBJ2-2

DNA: TGTGCCAGCAAGGCCCAGACTAGCGGGAATAATAATGAGCAGTTCTTC
CDR3: CASKAQTSGNNNEQFF
D: TRBD2
size: -
V: TRBV2
J: TRBJ2-1

DNA: TGCAGCGTTGTCGACAGGGCAGCTTCAGCGCAGTACTTC
CDR3: CSVVDRAASAQYF
D: TRBD1
size: -
V: TRBV29-1
J: TRBJ2-7

DNA: TGTGCCACCACGGTCCCAGGGTCCTACAATGAGCAGTTCTTC
CDR3: CATTVPGSYNEQFF
D: -
size: -
V: TRBV19
J: TRBJ2-1

DNA: TGTGCCAGCAGCTTATTCTTGGGGCTAGCGGGACCCAATGAGCAGTTCTTC
CDR3: CASSLFLGLAGPNEQFF
D: TRBD2
size: -
V: TRBV7-2
J: TRBJ2-1

DNA: TGTGCCAGCAGCCAAGACCCGGGACTGGGCCACTTC
CDR3: CASSQDPGLGHF
D: -
size: few
V: TRBV3-1/TRBV3-2
J: TRBJ2-5

DNA: TGTGCCTGCTCGGGGAACTATGGCTACACCTTC
CDR3: CACSGNYGYTF
D: -
size: few
V: TRBV28
J: TRBJ1-2

DNA: TGTGCCAGCTCACCACAGGGAGGCTTTAATGAAAAACTGTTTTTT
CDR3: CASSPQGGFNEKLFF
D: -
size: -
V: TRBV18
J: TRBJ1-4

DNA: TGCGCCAGCATGAGGACAGGGGGCTCGAACACTGAAGCTTTCTTT
CDR3: CASMRTGGSNTEAFF
D: TRBD1
size: -
V: TRBV4-1
J: TRBJ1-1

DNA: TGTGCCAGCAGCGCTCGCCTAGGACAGGGAGGAGAGACCCAGTACTTC
CDR3: CASSARLGQGGETQYF
D: TRBD1
size: -
V: TRBV11-2
J: TRBJ2-5

DNA: TGTGCCAGCAGTGGCCAGACAGGGGGCAATGAAAAACTGTTTTTT
CDR3: CASSGQTGGNEKLFF
D: TRBD1
size: -
V: TRBV28
J: TRBJ1-4

DNA: TGCGCCAGCAGCCAAGAGGAAGGGACAGGGAGATACGAGCAGTACTTC
CDR3: CASSQEEGTGRYEQYF
D: TRBD1
size: few
V: TRBV4-3
J: TRBJ2-7

DNA: TGTGCCAGCAGTGACAGTAGGAGGGCTGAAGCTTTCTTT
CDR3: CASSDSRRAEAFF
D: -
size: -
V: TRBV25-1
J: TRBJ1-1

DNA: TGCGCCAGCAGCCAAGAAGGGGGGGTGGGACCTTCTGGGGCCAACGTCCTGACTTTC
CDR3: CASSQEGGVGPSGANVLTF
D: -
size: -
V: TRBV4-3
J: TRBJ2-6

DNA: TGCAGCGCCGCAATGATCCTGACAGACTACACCTTC
CDR3: CSAAMILTDYTF
D: -
size: -
V: TRBV29-1
J: TRBJ1-2

DNA: TGTGCCAGCAGCTTATCCCGGGGGTCTGGAAACACCATATATTTT
CDR3: CASSLSRGSGNTIYF
D: -
size: -
V: TRBV3-1/TRBV3-2
J: TRBJ1-3

DNA: TGTGCCTGGGGCCAGGCGGGGAAGAACTACAATGAGCAGTTCTTC
CDR3: CAWGQAGKNYNEQFF
D: -
size: -
V: TRBV30
J: TRBJ2-1

DNA: TGTGCCTGGAGTGTGCGGGGGCGGAGGACTGAAGCTTTCTTT
CDR3: CAWSVRGRRTEAFF
D: -
size: -
V: TRBV30
J: TRBJ1-1

DNA: TGTGCCAGCAGCTTGGGCAGCACAGATACGCAGTATTTT
CDR3: CASSLGSTDTQYF
D: -
size: -
V: TRBV7-3
J: TRBJ2-3

DNA: TGTGCCAGCAGTCGTACGGGGGGCGGGCAGCCCCAGCATTTT
CDR3: CASSRTGGGQPQHF
D: -
size: -
V: TRBV6-5
J: TRBJ1-5

DNA: TGTGCCAGCAGTTTCGCAGGGGCGGGCCCTTATGGCTACACCTTC
CDR3: CASSFAGAGPYGYTF
D: -
size: -
V: TRBV27
J: TRBJ1-2

DNA: TGTGCCTGGAGTGTAAGGGACACCCACGAGCAGTACTTC
CDR3: CAWSVRDTHEQYF
D: -
size: once
V: TRBV30
J: TRBJ2-7

DNA: TGTGCCAGCTCACCGAGACAGGGGTCGAACACTGAAGCTTTCTTT
CDR3: CASSPRQGSNTEAFF
D: TRBD1
size: -
V: TRBV18
J: TRBJ1-1

DNA: TGTGCCAGCAGCCCCTCCGGACTAGCCAACTACGAGCAGTACTTC
CDR3: CASSPSGLANYEQYF
D: TRBD2
size: once
V: TRBV11-2
J: TRBJ2-7

DNA: TGTGCCAGCTCACCACCGACGACAGGGGGCTCTGAAGCTTTCTTT
CDR3: CASSPPTTGGSEAFF
D: TRBD1
size: -
V: TRBV18
J: TRBJ1-1

DNA: TGCGCCAGCAGCTTGGTGAGCGGAGACACAGATACGCAGTATTTT
CDR3: CASSLVSGDTDTQYF
D: -
size: -
V: TRBV5-1
J: TRBJ2-3

DNA: TGTGCCAGCAGCCGAACGAGCGGGGGTCACGCAGATACGCAGTATTTT
CDR3: CASSRTSGGHADTQYF
D: TRBD2
size: -
V: TRBV6-2/TRBV6-3
J: TRBJ2-3

DNA: TGTGCCAGCAGCTTCGGCACAGATACGCAGTATTTT
CDR3: CASSFGTDTQYF
D: -
size: -
V: TRBV5-6
J: TRBJ2-3

DNA: TGTGCCAGCAGCCAAGAAGCAGGGGGCTATGGCTACACCTTC
CDR3: CASSQEAGGYGYTF
D: TRBD1
size: -
V: TRBV4-2
J: TRBJ1-2